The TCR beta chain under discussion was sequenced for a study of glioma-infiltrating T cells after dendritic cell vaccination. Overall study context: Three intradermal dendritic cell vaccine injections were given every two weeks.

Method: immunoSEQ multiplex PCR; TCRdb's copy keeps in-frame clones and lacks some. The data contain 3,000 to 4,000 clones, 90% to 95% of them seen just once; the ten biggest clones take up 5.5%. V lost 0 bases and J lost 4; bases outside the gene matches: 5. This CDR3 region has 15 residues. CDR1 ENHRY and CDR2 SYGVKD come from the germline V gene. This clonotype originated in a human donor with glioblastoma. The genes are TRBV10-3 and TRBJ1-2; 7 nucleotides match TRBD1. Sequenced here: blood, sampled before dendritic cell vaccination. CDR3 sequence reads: CAISESSGGTYGYTF. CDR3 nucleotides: TGTGCCATCAGTGAGTCTTCAGGGGGGACCTATGGCTACACCTTC.